Presented here are 23 T cell receptor beta chains from one specimen sequenced in a study of cytomegalovirus exposure and HLA in healthy donors (dated by TCRdb to about 2017). The library was built by means of the immunoSEQ multiplex PCR assay. TCRdb limited this immuneACCESS table to in-frame rearrangements with V and J called. A share of clones is missing; checked studies link under half to unresolved V genes, and the rest is unexplained. The sample table contains approximately 59,000 clones; only one count was recorded for 93% of them. Jointly, the top ten make up around 1.7% of the sample. The sample taken for sequencing was PBMCs. These receptor sequences come from a woman between 18 and 29 years old in good health and CMV-seropositive.

The V gene is TRBV5-4, the J gene TRBJ2-5; TRBD2 aligns across 11 bases. After removal of 4 bases from V and 4 bases from J, the junction contained 9 bases not matched to a gene. CDR1 and CDR2 from the germline V gene are SGHNT and YYREEE (reference sequence). There are 16 residues in the CDR3. The CDR3: CASSILAGGRLETQYF. Written as DNA, the CDR3 is TGTGCCAGCAGCATCTTAGCGGGGGGGCGCTTAGAGACCCAGTACTTC.

This clone was detected only once. J is TRBJ1-5 and V is TRBV5-8, with a weak D call TRBD1 (5 bases). Looked up from germline, CDR1 is SGHTS and CDR2 is YDEGEE. The CDR3 is 14 amino acids. Deletions cut 0 bases from V and 7 bases from J, with 11 bases between. CDR3 residues: CASSLDGARQPQHF. As DNA, the CDR3 is TGTGCCAGCAGCTTGGATGGGGCACGGCAGCCCCAGCATTTT.

This chain connects TRBV9 to TRBJ2-5; D is unresolved. The CDR3 spans 14 residues. The germline V gene encodes CDR1 SGDLS and CDR2 YYNGEE. V lost 4 bases, J lost 2 bases, and 12 bases lay in between. CDR3 amino acids: CASSSRVGQETQYF. CDR3 nucleotides: TGTGCCAGCAGCTCCCGGGTCGGACAAGAGACCCAGTACTTC.

The rearrangement joins TRBV5-5 to TRBJ2-7; 8 nucleotides align to TRBD2. The CDR3 is 15 amino acids. Trimming at V came to 3 bases and at J to 2 bases, leaving 7 bases not matched to a gene. Germline V CDR1 and CDR2: SGHKS, YYEKEE (reference sequence). The CDR3 spells CASSSPGRVPYEQYF. DNA for the CDR3: TGTGCCAGCAGCTCGCCCGGGAGGGTACCCTACGAGCAGTACTTC.

The DNA for the CDR3 is TGTGCTAGTGGTTTGGTACAAGGGGCAGGATATCAGCCCCAGCATTTT. It is translated as CASGLVQGAGYQPQHF. The chain uses TRBV12-5 and TRBJ1-5, with D possibly being TRBD1 (5 bases). Trimming removed 0 bases from V and 5 bases from J, with 14 bases in between. The CDR3 length is 16 residues. CDR1 is LGHNT and CDR2 is FRNRAP in the germline V gene.

Here the CDR3 DNA reads TGTGCCAGCTCACGGTCCGGGACTACGGAGACAGATACGCAGTATTTT. Protein: CASSRSGTTETDTQYF. This chain links TRBV18 with TRBJ2-3; TRBD2 agrees at 7 bases. Germline CDR1 KGHSH, CDR2 LQKENI. Losses at the gene ends were 4 bases for V and 3 bases for J; bases not matched to a gene: 10. This CDR3 has 16 amino acids. Together with reference TRBV18 and TRBJ2-3, the CDR3 gives the full variable domain: NAGVMQNPRHLVRRRGQEARLRCSPMKGHSHVYWYRQLPEEGLKFMVYLQKENIIDESGMPKERFSAEFPKEGPSILRIQQVVRGDSAAYFCASSRSGTTETDTQYFGPGTRLTVL.

The chain recombines TRBV11-2 with TRBJ2-5; 7 positions match TRBD1. V was pared by 5 bases and J by 5 bases, with 8 bases of the junction left unmatched. CDR3 size: 14 residues. The germline gives CDR1 SGHAT, CDR2 FQNNGV. This chain's CDR3 is CASSNRRGSETQYF. CDR3 coding DNA: TGTGCCAGCAGCAACCGCAGGGGGAGCGAGACCCAGTACTTC.

J is TRBJ2-3 and V is TRBV27; 8 nucleotides line up with TRBD2. Germline-derived CDR1 and CDR2 are MNHEY and SMNVEV (reference sequence). Unmatched junction bases numbered 9, after V lost 7 bases and J lost 6 bases. CDR3 size: 14 residues. The CDR3 DNA reads TGTGCCAGCACCCTCGGGGGGGGACGGGATACGCAGTATTTT. This codes for CASTLGGGRDTQYF.

In its sample, this clone was seen once. The genes are TRBV5-1 and TRBJ1-1, with TRBD1 identical over 10 bases. Germline lookup yields CDR1 SGHRS and CDR2 YFSETQ. CDR3 length equals 13 residues. After removal of 0 bases from V and 7 bases from J, the junction contained 0 bases not matched to a gene. The CDR3 nucleotides read TGCGCCAGCAGCTTGGGGGACAGGGGTGAAGCTTTCTTT. This gives the protein CASSLGDRGEAFF.

In DNA, the CDR3 is TGCGCCAGCAGTCAAATATCAGGCAGCACTGAAGCTTTCTTT. Translation gives CASSQISGSTEAFF. The chain uses TRBV23-1 and TRBJ1-1; D ambiguous. TRBV23-1 carries the ORF label, with uncertain function. The CDR3 runs to 14 residues. The V gene lost 2 bases and the J gene lost 4 bases, with 11 bases spanning the gap.

The CDR3 DNA reads TGTGCCAGCAGTTTAGGAGGCAGCCCTACAGATACGCAGTATTTT. Translation gives CASSLGGSPTDTQYF. This chain links TRBV28 with TRBJ2-3, with D possibly matching TRBD2 (5 bases). The CDR3 runs 15 residues. The ends were cut back, 2 bases at V and 3 bases at J, with 12 bases in the middle. Germline values: CDR1 MDHEN, CDR2 SYDVKM.

The CDR3 loop is CASSLHYRDRLAYNEQFF. The DNA of the CDR3 is TGTGCCAGCAGCTTACACTACCGAGACAGGTTAGCCTACAATGAGCAGTTCTTC. The chain recombines TRBV11-3 with TRBJ2-1; D may be TRBD1 (6 bases). V was pared by 2 bases and J by 2 bases, with 19 bases between. Per germline, CDR1 SGHNT and CDR2 YENEEA. The CDR3 has 18 residues. Drawing the rest from reference TRBV11-3 and TRBJ2-1, the complete variable domain is EAGVVQSPRYKIIEKKQPVAFWCNPISGHNTLYWYLQNLGQGPELLIRYENEEAVDDSQLPKDRFSAERLKGVDSTLKIQPAELGDSAVYLCASSLHYRDRLAYNEQFFGPGTRLTVL.

In this sample, this clone turned up once. J is TRBJ2-1 and V is TRBV10-3; perhaps TRBD2 as D (6 bases). Trimming pared 10 bases from V and 7 bases from J, leaving 23 bases between. Germline lookup yields CDR1 ENHRY and CDR2 SYGVKD. This CDR3 spans 15 amino acids. Here the CDR3 DNA reads TGTGCCACCAGCAGCCGGGACTTTCTGAAGAATGAGCAGTTCTTC. It codes for CATSSRDFLKNEQFF.

V and J are TRBV6-5 and TRBJ1-5; D remains unclear. The CDR3 sequence is 13 residues long. The germline gives CDR1 MNHEY, CDR2 SVGAGI. V was clipped by 5 bases and J by 2 bases, with 7 bases between them. CDR3 bases: TGTGCCAGCAGTACAAACGGCAATCAGCCCCAGCATTTT. It specifies CASSTNGNQPQHF.

The chain recombines TRBV2 with TRBJ1-1, with a tentative D call TRBD1 (5 bases). The V end was cut by 7 bases, the J end by 2 bases, with 14 bases between. Germline values: CDR1 SNHLY, CDR2 FYNNEI. The CDR3 loop spans 14 amino acids. CDR3 amino acids: CASTVFDRNTEAFF. In nucleotides, the CDR3 is TGTGCCAGCACCGTTTTTGACAGAAACACTGAAGCTTTCTTT.

The V and J genes are TRBV28 and TRBJ1-6; a possible D gene is TRBD1 (5 bases). The V end lost 4 bases, the J end lost 7 bases, and 11 bases lay between the germline ends. Germline V gives CDR1 MDHEN, CDR2 SYDVKM. CDR3 length equals 14 residues. DNA for the CDR3: TGTGCCAGCAGTTCCCAGGGAACGAATTCACCCCTCCACTTT. Translated, it gives CASSSQGTNSPLHF.

This chain connects TRBV5-1 to TRBJ2-7; no reliable D call. Germline V gene sequence: CDR1 SGHRS, CDR2 YFSETQ. The CDR3 is 12 residues long. The ends were cut back, 0 bases at V and 7 bases at J, with 8 bases in the middle. CDR3: CASSLGLREQYF. Written as DNA, the CDR3 is TGCGCCAGCAGCTTGGGTTTGAGGGAGCAGTACTTC.

This rearrangement joins TRBV10-3 to TRBJ2-7; the match to TRBD1 covers 10 bases. CDR1 is ENHRY, CDR2 SYGVKD, per germline. The V segment lost 7 bases and the J segment 6 bases; nucleotides outside the gene matches: 12. This CDR3 comprises 15 residues. CDR3 nucleotide sequence: TGTGCCATCACCATGGGACAGGGGAGGGATGGCGAGCAGTACTTC. Amino acids: CAITMGQGRDGEQYF.

J is TRBJ2-2 and V is TRBV5-1; 7 positions agree with TRBD1. The trim removed 7 bases at V and 7 bases at J, leaving 7 bases unmatched. Germline CDR1 is SGHRS and CDR2 is YFSETQ. The CDR3 is 13 amino acids. CDR3 amino acids: CASRQGDGGELFF. For the CDR3, the DNA is TGCGCCAGCCGTCAGGGGGACGGCGGGGAGCTGTTTTTT.

The J gene is TRBJ1-1, the V gene TRBV11-2, with 7 bases aligning to TRBD1. V was pared by 1 base and J by 3 bases, with 11 bases of the junction left unmatched. Germline V lookup: CDR1 SGHAT, CDR2 FQNNGV. The CDR3 sequence is 17 residues long. The CDR3 sequence is CASSLVLSRGPDTEAFF. As DNA, the CDR3 is TGTGCCAGCAGCTTAGTTCTATCTAGGGGGCCGGACACTGAAGCTTTCTTT.

This chain joins TRBV27 and TRBJ2-1; D might be TRBD2 (7 bases). V shed 2 bases and J shed 9 bases, with 11 bases lying between them. This CDR3 is built from 13 residues. Germline V lookup: CDR1 MNHEY, CDR2 SMNVEV (reference sequence). The CDR3 DNA reads as TGTGCCAGCAGTTTAAGGGGGGGCTTTGAGCAGTTCTTC. Encoded protein: CASSLRGGFEQFF.

The chain links TRBV4-1 to TRBJ1-4, with D unclear. V lost 1 base and J lost 3, with 9 bases in between. The CDR3 is 15 amino acids. CDR1 and CDR2 (germline): MGHRA, YSYEKL. The CDR3 nucleotides read TGCGCCAGCAGCCAAGTCTGGGCGCCTAATGAAAAACTGTTTTTT. Residues: CASSQVWAPNEKLFF.

V usage is TRBV30 and J usage is TRBJ1-1, with a possible D match to TRBD1 (5 bases). The CDR3 runs to 13 residues. Germline V lookup: CDR1 GTSNPN, CDR2 SVGIG (reference sequence). Between the trimmed V and J ends, which lost 0 bases and 1 base, there was a span of 6 bases. The CDR3 reads CAWSVTENTEAFF. The DNA of the CDR3 is TGTGCCTGGAGTGTGACAGAGAACACTGAAGCTTTCTTT.